The source of this T cell receptor beta chain is a study of blood T cell repertoires in COVID-19. Whole-study context: Sources were T cells, B-cell-depleted T cells, or PBMCs; the material itself was cDNA or gDNA.

Germline V gives CDR1 SGHRS, CDR2 YFSETQ. This CDR3 has 17 amino acids. J gave up 7 bases and V 4 bases, and 14 bases lay outside the gene matches. Data came from immunoSEQ multiplex PCR; TCRdb stores just in-frame clones and leaves some out. The sample has around 170,000 clones; around 86% are singletons. Before being deemed recovered, Cohort 3 donors had two negative PCRs, clearance, or symptom resolution. V usage is TRBV5-1 and J usage is TRBJ2-1; 10 nucleotides match TRBD2. The TCR sequence derives from a woman in her thirties who had recovered from COVID-19. The source material was PBMCs or T cells enriched from blood (not recorded which). DNA of the CDR3: TGCGCCAGCAGCCTACTGAAGGCTAGCGGGAGATGGAATGAGCAGTTCTTC. Amino acids: CASSLLKASGRWNEQFF. Combining the CDR3 with reference TRBV5-1 and TRBJ2-1 gives the whole variable domain KAGVTQTPRYLIKTRGQQVTLSCSPISGHRSVSWYQQTPGQGLQFLFEYFSETQRNKGNFPGRFSGRQFSNSRSEMNVSTLELGDSALYLCASSLLKASGRWNEQFFGPGTRLTVL.